What follows are 10 T cell receptor beta chains derived from one specimen sequenced in a study of T-cell reconstitution after alpha-beta-depleted transplantation in children (dated by TCRdb to the mid-2010s). The library was built by means of PCR. The instrument given in TCRdb is Illumina HiSeq 2500. Molecular barcoding was employed in the preparation of TCR libraries, with unique molecular identifiers being used to normalize TCRbeta repertoire quantification. TCRdb reprocessing: public reads trimmed at Q25 with fastp, clones called with MiXCR, in-frame beta chains kept. Rows with one shared CDR3 protein collapse into an entry with the most common genes and DNA. The sample table lists about 190,000 distinct CDR3 sequences, approximately 6.8% of them with a count of one. The top ten clones comprise more than 2.5% of the sample. The sample in question was PBMCs from the stem cell graft donor, obtained from the stem cell graft. The source of these receptors is a human donor who donated a stem cell graft to a child with Wiskott-Aldrich syndrome.

This clonotype came up a few times. This chain connects TRBV27 to TRBJ2-7; 9 bases align to TRBD1. Germline loops: CDR1 MNHEY, CDR2 SMNVEV (reference sequence). The CDR3 covers 17 residues. V lost 3 bases, J lost 0 bases, and 9 bases stayed unmatched. The CDR3 reads CASSFLSGQGSSYEQYF. The CDR3 DNA reads as TGTGCCAGCAGTTTTCTCTCGGGACAGGGATCCTCCTACGAGCAGTACTTC.

This clonotype was observed many times. V gene TRBV29-1 combines with J gene TRBJ1-4, with a possible D match to TRBD1 (5 bases). In germline, CDR1 is SQVTM, CDR2 ANQGSEA. The V and J ends lost 3 bases and 7 bases respectively, with 12 bases between them. The CDR3 has 13 amino acids. The CDR3 bases are TGCAGCGTTGATACCACAGGTCCTGAAAAACTGTTTTTT. Its translation is CSVDTTGPEKLFF. The whole variable domain, filled in from reference TRBV29-1 and TRBJ1-4, reads SAVISQKPSRDICQRGTSLTIQCQVDSQVTMMFWYRQQPGQSLTLIATANQGSEATYESGFVIDKFPISRPNLTFSTLTVSNMSPEDSSIYLCSVDTTGPEKLFFGSGTQLSVL.

At least ten counts were recorded for this clonotype. V usage is TRBV19 and J usage is TRBJ2-7; the D gene is possibly TRBD2 (5 bases). Germline CDR1 LNHDA, CDR2 SQIVND (reference sequence). CDR3 length equals 15 residues. V lost 5 bases and J 6 bases, leaving 20 bases between the germline ends. CDR3 protein: CASSLGLVAGSEQYF. CDR3 bases: TGTGCCAGTAGTCTCGGACTCGTTGCGGGTTCCGAGCAGTACTTC.

This clonotype was seen many times. The V gene is TRBV7-8, the J gene TRBJ1-4; weak D call: TRBD1 (5 bases). CDR3 length: 15 amino acids. Germline CDR1 SGHVS, CDR2 FQNEAQ. Trimming cost V 5 bases and J 3 bases, with 13 bases left between them. The DNA for the CDR3 is TGTGCCAGCAGCCCGAAGCGACAGCCTAATGAAAAACTGTTTTTT. Translation gives CASSPKRQPNEKLFF.

In the case of this clonotype: A much larger clone is a single base away; this may be a read error. The V gene is TRBV2, the J gene TRBJ2-3; D call uncertain. Germline CDR1 reads SNHLY; CDR2 reads FYNNEI. Trimming stripped 4 bases from V and 2 bases from J, with 16 bases between. The CDR3 runs 16 residues. DNA of the CDR3: TGTGCCAGCAGTGGATTCCCATCCCCTTCCACAGATACGCAGTATTTT. It encodes CASSGFPSPSTDTQYF.

The table lists this clonotype with many counts. The J gene is TRBJ2-1, the V gene TRBV29-1, with 12 bases that match TRBD2. The ends lost 6 bases at V and 4 bases at J; junction bases unmatched: 1. Germline V gene data show CDR1 as SQVTM and CDR2 as ANQGSEA. The CDR3 contains 13 residues. The CDR3 region has the DNA TGCAGCGTGGGACTAGCGGGTTACAATGAGCAGTTCTTC. As protein: CSVGLAGYNEQFF.

This clonotype was seen repeatedly, ten times or more. The genes are TRBV20-1 and TRBJ1-1; TRBD1 matches at 9 bases. The CDR3 runs to 13 residues. Unmatched junction bases numbered 4, after V lost 5 bases and J lost 3 bases. Per germline, CDR1 DFQATT and CDR2 SNEGSKA (reference sequence). In DNA form, the CDR3 reads TGCAGTGCTGCCGGGACAGGGCACACTGAAGCTTTCTTT. Translated: CSAAGTGHTEAFF.

This clonotype was seen at least ten times. The chain has TRBV12-3 or TRBV12-4 and TRBJ2-1, with D tentatively TRBD1 or TRBD2 (5 bases each). The V gene lost 7 bases and the J gene lost 4 bases, with 17 bases spanning the gap. This CDR3 is 15 amino acids long. The CDR3 is CASTPPGTAYNEQFF. In DNA form, the CDR3 reads TGTGCCAGCACCCCTCCCGGGACGGCTTACAATGAGCAGTTCTTC.

The chain couples TRBV5-1 to TRBJ1-1; D remains unclear. Germline CDR1 SGHRS, CDR2 YFSETQ. This CDR3 spans 13 amino acids. V lost 7 bases and J 1 base, leaving 11 bases between the germline ends. CDR3 DNA: TGCGCCAGCTGTTACTCAAGGAACACTGAAGCTTTCTTT. Residues: CASCYSRNTEAFF.

This clonotype was seen many times. The chain joins TRBV4-2 to TRBJ1-4; D may be TRBD1 (6 bases). Looked up from germline, CDR1 is LGHNA and CDR2 is YNFKEQ. The CDR3 is 15 residues long. V lost 3 bases, J lost 3 bases, and 11 bases lay in between. The CDR3 sequence: CASSHLQGSNEKLFF. CDR3 DNA sequence: TGTGCCAGCAGCCACCTACAGGGATCTAATGAAAAACTGTTTTTT.